This T cell receptor beta chain is drawn from a study of tumor T cells in aggressive B-cell lymphoma. This CDR3 region has 13 residues. V gave up 6 bases and J gave up 4 bases, with 10 bases separating them. Germline V gives CDR1 MDHEN, CDR2 SYDVKM. This table comes from immunoSEQ multiplex PCR, and its TCRdb copy is limited to in-frame clones, with some not included. The table includes some 3,200 clones, around 94% detected once. Sequencing was carried out using tumor tissue. This chain uses TRBV28 with TRBJ1-5; D not certain. This clonotype was sampled from an adult with diffuse large B cell lymphoma. The CDR3 reads CASRSTGNQPQHF. The CDR3, as DNA: TGTGCCAGCAGGTCAACGGGTAATCAGCCCCAGCATTTT.